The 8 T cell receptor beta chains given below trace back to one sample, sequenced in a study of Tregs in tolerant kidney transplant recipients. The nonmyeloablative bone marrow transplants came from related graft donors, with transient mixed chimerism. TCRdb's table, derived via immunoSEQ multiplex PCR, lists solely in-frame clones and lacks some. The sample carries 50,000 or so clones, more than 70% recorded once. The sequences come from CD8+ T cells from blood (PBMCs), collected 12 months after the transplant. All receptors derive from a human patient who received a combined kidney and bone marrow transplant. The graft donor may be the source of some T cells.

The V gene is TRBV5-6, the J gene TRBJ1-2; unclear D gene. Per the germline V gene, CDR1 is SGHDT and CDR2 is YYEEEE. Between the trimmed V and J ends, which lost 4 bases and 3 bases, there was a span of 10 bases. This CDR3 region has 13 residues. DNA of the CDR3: TGTGCCAGCAGCGCAACCGCGTACTATGGCTACACCTTC. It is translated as CASSATAYYGYTF.

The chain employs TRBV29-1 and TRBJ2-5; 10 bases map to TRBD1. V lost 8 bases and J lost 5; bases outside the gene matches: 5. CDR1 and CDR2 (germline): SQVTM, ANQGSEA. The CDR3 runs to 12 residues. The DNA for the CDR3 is TGCAGCTCGAAGGGACAGGGGGAGACCCAGTACTTC. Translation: CSSKGQGETQYF.

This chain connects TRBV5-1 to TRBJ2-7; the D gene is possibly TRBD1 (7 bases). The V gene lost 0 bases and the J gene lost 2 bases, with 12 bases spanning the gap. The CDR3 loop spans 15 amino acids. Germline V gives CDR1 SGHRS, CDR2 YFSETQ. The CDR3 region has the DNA TGCGCCAGCAGCTTGGACTCAGGGGGGCCCTACGAGCAGTACTTC. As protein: CASSLDSGGPYEQYF.

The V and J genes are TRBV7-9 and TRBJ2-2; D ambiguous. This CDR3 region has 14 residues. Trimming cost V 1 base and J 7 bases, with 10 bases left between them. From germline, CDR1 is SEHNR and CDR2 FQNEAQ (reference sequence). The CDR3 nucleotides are TGTGCCAGCAGCTTAGTCCAGATACGCGGGGAGCTGTTTTTT. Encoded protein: CASSLVQIRGELFF.

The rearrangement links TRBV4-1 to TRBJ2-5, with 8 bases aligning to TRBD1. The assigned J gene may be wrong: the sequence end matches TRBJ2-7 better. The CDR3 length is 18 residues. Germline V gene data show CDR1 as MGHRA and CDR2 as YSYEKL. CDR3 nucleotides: TGCGCCAGCAGCCAAGTTGGGGACAGGCCAGGGAGCTCCTACGAGCAGTACTTC. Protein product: CASSQVGDRPGSSYEQYF.

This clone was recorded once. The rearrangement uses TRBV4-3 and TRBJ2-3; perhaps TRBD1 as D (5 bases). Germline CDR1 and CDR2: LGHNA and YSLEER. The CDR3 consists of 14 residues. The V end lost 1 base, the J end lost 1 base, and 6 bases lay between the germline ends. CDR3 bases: TGCGCCAGCAGCCAAGGGGGCGGCACAGATACGCAGTATTTT. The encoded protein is CASSQGGGTDTQYF.

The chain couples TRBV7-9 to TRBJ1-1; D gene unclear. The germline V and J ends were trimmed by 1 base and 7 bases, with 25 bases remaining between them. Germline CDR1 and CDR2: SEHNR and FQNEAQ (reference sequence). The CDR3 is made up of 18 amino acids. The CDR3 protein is CASSLEFEPGGKPNEAFF. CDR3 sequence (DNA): TGTGCCAGCAGCTTAGAGTTTGAGCCGGGAGGAAAACCGAATGAAGCTTTCTTT.

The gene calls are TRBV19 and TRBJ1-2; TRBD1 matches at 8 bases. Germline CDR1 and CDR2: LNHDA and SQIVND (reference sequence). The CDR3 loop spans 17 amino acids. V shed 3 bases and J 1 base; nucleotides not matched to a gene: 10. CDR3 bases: TGTGCCAGTAGTATCGGGGCCAGGGGGCTGGGTAACTATGGCTACACCTTC. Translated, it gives CASSIGARGLGNYGYTF. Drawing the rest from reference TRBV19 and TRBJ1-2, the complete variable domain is DGGITQSPKYLFRKEGQNVTLSCEQNLNHDAMYWYRQDPGQGLRLIYYSQIVNDFQKGDIAEGYSVSREKKESFPLTVTSAQKNPTAFYLCASSIGARGLGNYGYTFGSGTRLTVV.